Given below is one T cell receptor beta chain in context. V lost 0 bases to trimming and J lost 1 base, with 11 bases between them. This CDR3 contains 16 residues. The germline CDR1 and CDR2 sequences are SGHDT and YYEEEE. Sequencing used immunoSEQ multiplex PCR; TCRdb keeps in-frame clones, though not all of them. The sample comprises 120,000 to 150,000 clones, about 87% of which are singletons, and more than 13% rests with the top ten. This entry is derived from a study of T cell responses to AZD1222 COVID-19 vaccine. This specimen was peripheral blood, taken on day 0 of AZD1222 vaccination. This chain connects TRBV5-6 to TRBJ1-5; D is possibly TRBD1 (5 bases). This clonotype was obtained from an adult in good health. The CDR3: CASSLAFGGSNQPQHF. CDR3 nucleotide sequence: TGTGCCAGCAGCTTGGCCTTTGGGGGGAGCAATCAGCCCCAGCATTTT.